This T cell receptor (beta chain) originates from a study of blood T cell repertoires in COVID-19. Some clones are missing from TCRdb's copy, which holds only in-frame ones; the method was immunoSEQ multiplex PCR. The table includes 130,000 to 150,000 clones, around 83% detected once. Specimen: PBMCs or T cells enriched from blood (not recorded which). The TCR sequence derives from a man aged 50 or older who had recovered from COVID-19.

In nucleotides, the CDR3 is TGTGCCTGGAGTGTCCGGAATTCACCCCTCCACTTT. Translating it yields CAWSVRNSPLHF. V and J are TRBV30 and TRBJ1-6; D remains ambiguous. CDR1 and CDR2 (germline): GTSNPN, SVGIG (reference sequence). The CDR3 has 12 amino acids. V dropped 0 bases and J dropped 7 bases, with 4 bases sitting between them.